The clone carrying this T cell receptor beta chain occurred many times. Its antigen is not known. Amplification yielded TCR beta CDR3 regions, with RNA transcripts as the source. A first-round RT-PCR of the TCR CDR3 used the HTBI primer set. TCRdb reanalysed the multiplex PCR reads using MiXCR and keeps one entry per CDR3 protein. The repertoire consists of a few hundred thousand distinct CDR3 sequences, with 20% to 30% occurring once and the leading ten covering about 73%. V lost 5 bases and J lost 6; bases outside the gene matches: 7. The CDR3 loop spans 15 amino acids. Germline values: CDR1 SGHRS, CDR2 YFSETQ. These data come from a study of T cells in Graves' hyperthyroidism and ophthalmopathy. Study-wide points: Most thyroid-expanded clonotypes above 0.001 were also found in blood.

Orbital computed tomography and thyroid ultrasound, together with serum TRAb and thyroxine and clinical symptoms, were used for diagnoses. The chain links TRBV5-1 to TRBJ2-1, with TRBD2 matching 11 bases. The sample comprised blood. The clonotype was recovered from a man aged 45 to 65 with Graves' hyperthyroidism. The CDR3 sequence is CASSSGTSGPNEQFF. CDR3 nucleotides: TGCGCCAGCAGTTCCGGGACTAGCGGACCCAATGAGCAGTTCTTC.